The 27 T cell receptor beta chains given below trace back to one sample, sequenced in a study of human T cells and chemical hapten exposure. Unique molecular identifiers were linked by the library to individual cDNA molecules. MiXCR, applied by TCRdb to the reads, yields one record per CDR3 protein. Among 3,800 or so distinct CDR3 sequences, about 48% were seen once, and the ten largest hold approximately 5%. Treatment denoted: therapeutic diphenylcyclopropenone sensitization with weekly scalp DPC. This material consisted of whole blood, taken before DPC sensitization or 2, 6, or about 24 weeks after (not recorded which). Receptors originate from an adult with alopecia areata. Some clones in this sample may be carry-over from other donors' samples. This table probably holds off-target reads from a library built for another chain.

The J gene is TRBJ2-1, the V gene TRBV9; no firm D call. Between the trimmed V and J ends, which lost 4 bases and 2 bases, there was a span of 10 bases. The CDR3 length is 14 residues. Germline CDR1 reads SGDLS; CDR2 reads YYNGEE. The CDR3 coding sequence is TGTGCCAGCAGCCTCCAGACGGCCTACAATGAGCAGTTCTTC. Translated, it gives CASSLQTAYNEQFF.

J is TRBJ2-7 and V is TRBV3-1; TRBD2 might be the D (5 bases). Germline V CDR1 and CDR2: LGHDT, YNNKEL (reference sequence). This CDR3 region has 14 residues. V gave up 6 bases and J gave up 4 bases, with 16 bases separating them. The CDR3 nucleotides read TGTGCCAGCAGAAGAAGCGCGGGTGGGTACGAGCAGTACTTC. It encodes CASRRSAGGYEQYF.

The genes are TRBV29-1 and TRBJ2-7; TRBD1 matches 10 bases. Losses at the gene ends were 5 bases for V and 4 bases for J; bases not matched to a gene: 2. Germline V gene data show CDR1 as SQVTM and CDR2 as ANQGSEA. CDR3 length: 12 residues. The CDR3 region has the DNA TGCAGCGTTTGGACAGGGGGATACGAGCAGTACTTC. Translating it yields CSVWTGGYEQYF.

The chain has TRBV30 and TRBJ2-7; no clear D gene. Per germline, CDR1 GTSNPN and CDR2 SVGIG (reference sequence). V lost 4 bases and J lost 4, with 11 bases in between. The CDR3 is made up of 12 amino acids. CDR3 nucleotides: TGTGCCTGGACCCCGAAAGGTTACGAGCAGTACTTC. Its translation: CAWTPKGYEQYF. Full variable domain (outside the CDR3, taken from reference TRBV30 and TRBJ2-7): SQTIHQWPATLVQPVGSPLSLECTVEGTSNPNLYWYRQAAGRGLQLLFYSVGIGQISSEVPQNLSASRPQDRQFILSSKKLLLSDSGFYLCAWTPKGYEQYFGPGTRLTVT.

This chain connects TRBV20-1 to TRBJ2-3; 8 bases are shared with TRBD2. J gave up 2 bases and V 7 bases, and 5 bases lay outside the gene matches. Germline values: CDR1 DFQATT, CDR2 SNEGSKA (reference sequence). The length of the CDR3 is 13 residues. CDR3 protein: CSGVAGTTDTQYF. In DNA form, the CDR3 reads TGCAGTGGGGTAGCGGGGACCACAGATACGCAGTATTTT.

This chain connects TRBV12-3 or TRBV12-4 to TRBJ2-1, with a weak D call TRBD2 (7 bases). CDR3 length: 17 residues. The V end lost 7 bases, the J end lost 2 bases, and 21 bases lay between the germline ends. The CDR3 nucleotides are TGTGCCAGCACCCCATTGGGGGGGGGCCCTACCTACAATGAGCAGTTCTTC. Its translation: CASTPLGGGPTYNEQFF.

The chain joins TRBV19 to TRBJ2-5, with 7 bases matching TRBD1. This CDR3 spans 14 amino acids. The V gene end was trimmed by 5 bases and the J gene end by 5 bases; junction bases not matched to a gene: 8. Germline V gene data show CDR1 as LNHDA and CDR2 as SQIVND (reference sequence). The CDR3 DNA reads as TGTGCCAGTAGTCCCGGACAGGTGATGGAGACCCAGTACTTC. Protein sequence: CASSPGQVMETQYF.

The V gene is TRBV7-2, the J gene TRBJ2-1, with 14 bases lining up with TRBD2. V trimming: 5 bases; J trimming: 10 bases; junction bases outside the gene matches: 4. CDR1 and CDR2 (germline): SGHTA, FQGNSA. The CDR3 has 14 residues. The chain's CDR3 is CASSRTSGGREQFF. The CDR3 nucleotides are TGTGCCAGCAGCCGGACTAGCGGGGGGAGGGAGCAGTTCTTC.

The chain combines TRBV12-3 or TRBV12-4 with TRBJ2-2, with a tentative D call TRBD1 (5 bases). This CDR3 region has 12 residues. The V end was cut by 6 bases, the J end by 5 bases, with 7 bases between. This chain's CDR3 is CASRAGTGELFF. The CDR3 DNA sequence: TGTGCCAGCAGGGCAGGGACCGGGGAGCTGTTTTTT.

In its sample, this clonotype was seen once. V usage is TRBV20-1 and J usage is TRBJ2-5; 8 bases map to TRBD2. After removal of 6 bases from V and 5 bases from J, the junction contained 11 bases not matched to a gene. This CDR3 has 14 amino acids. The germline gives CDR1 DFQATT, CDR2 SNEGSKA (reference sequence). CDR3 sequence: CSAARAGGRETQYF. CDR3 nucleotides: TGCAGTGCCGCGCGTGCGGGGGGCCGGGAGACCCAGTACTTC.

This sequence joins TRBV7-6 and TRBJ2-7; 7 positions match TRBD1. The CDR3 is 12 residues long. After removal of 5 bases from V and 6 bases from J, the junction contained 4 bases not matched to a gene. CDR1 SGHVS and CDR2 FNYEAQ come from the germline V gene. The CDR3 DNA follows: TGTGCCAGCAGCATAACAGGGGTCGAGCAGTACTTC. It translates to CASSITGVEQYF.

The table lists this clonotype with a few counts. V usage is TRBV2 and J usage is TRBJ2-6; D gene ambiguous. CDR1 and CDR2 from the germline V gene are SNHLY and FYNNEI. V was trimmed by 8 bases and J by 0 bases, leaving 8 bases between them. The CDR3 runs to 14 residues. The CDR3 region is CASSVSSGANVLTF. The CDR3 region has the DNA TGTGCCAGCTCTGTTAGCTCTGGGGCCAACGTCCTGACTTTC.

This chain joins TRBV4-1 and TRBJ2-7; tentative D call: TRBD1 (5 bases). Germline values: CDR1 MGHRA, CDR2 YSYEKL. V was cut by 4 bases and J by 2 bases, with 12 bases left in between. The CDR3 is made up of 14 amino acids. DNA of the CDR3: TGCGCCAGCAGCCTTAGGACACCAGCCTACGAGCAGTACTTC. Translating gives CASSLRTPAYEQYF.

This chain joins TRBV9 and TRBJ2-3; 7 bases are a match to TRBD1. V gave up 5 bases and J gave up 5 bases; unmatched junction bases: 2. The CDR3 totals 12 residues. Germline assignment: CDR1 SGDLS and CDR2 YYNGEE. The CDR3 region is CASRRTGDTQYF. The CDR3 coding sequence is TGTGCCAGCAGGCGGACAGGAGATACGCAGTATTTT.

The rearrangement joins TRBV9 to TRBJ2-4; either TRBD1 or TRBD2 may fit D (6 bases each). Per germline, CDR1 SGDLS and CDR2 YYNGEE. The V and J ends lost 4 bases and 8 bases respectively, with 16 bases between them. CDR3 size: 14 residues. The CDR3, as DNA: TGTGCCAGCAGCCCCGTTCGGGGGCGGGACATTCAGTACTTC. Translated, it gives CASSPVRGRDIQYF.

The chain is built from TRBV7-9 and TRBJ2-3; a weak D match, TRBD1 (5 bases). The V gene's germline CDR1 is SEHNR and CDR2 FQNEAQ (reference sequence). The CDR3 totals 13 residues. Trimming shortened V by 10 bases and J by 6 bases, and 17 bases separated the two germline ends. CDR3 sequence: CATAGSVSDTQYF. Written as DNA, the CDR3 is TGTGCCACCGCAGGGTCCGTTTCCGATACGCAGTATTTT.

This rearrangement joins TRBV6-6 to TRBJ2-1, with TRBD1 identical over 7 bases. Unmatched junction bases numbered 7, after V lost 5 bases and J lost 3 bases. CDR1 and CDR2 from the germline V gene are MNHNY and SVGAGI (reference sequence). CDR3 size: 15 residues. The CDR3 spells CASSTRQGNYNEQFF. As DNA, the CDR3 is TGTGCCAGCAGTACCAGACAGGGAAACTACAATGAGCAGTTCTTC.

The rearrangement uses TRBV19 and TRBJ2-4; a possible D gene is TRBD2 (5 bases). The V gene's germline CDR1 is LNHDA and CDR2 SQIVND (reference sequence). V was pared by 4 bases and J by 6 bases, with 10 bases between. The CDR3 has 13 amino acids. The CDR3: CASSRAGGNIQYF. Written as DNA, the CDR3 is TGTGCCAGTAGTAGGGCGGGTGGAAACATTCAGTACTTC.

The genes are TRBV7-9 and TRBJ2-1, with D hard to call. V shed 0 bases and J shed 3 bases, with 6 bases lying between them. Germline assignment: CDR1 SEHNR and CDR2 FQNEAQ (reference sequence). The CDR3 consists of 14 residues. CDR3 protein: CASSLAGGYNEQFF. CDR3 coding DNA: TGTGCCAGCAGCTTAGCCGGCGGCTACAATGAGCAGTTCTTC.

The chain joins TRBV5-1 to TRBJ2-3; D not resolved. The germline V gene encodes CDR1 SGHRS and CDR2 YFSETQ. CDR3 size: 15 residues. The ends were cut back, 6 bases at V and 3 bases at J, with 17 bases in the middle. The CDR3 region is CASTPRSPRTDTQYF. CDR3 in DNA: TGCGCCAGCACCCCACGGAGTCCGCGTACAGATACGCAGTATTTT.

This clonotype was observed a few times. The J gene is TRBJ2-1, the V gene TRBV9, with 10 bases lining up with TRBD2. Germline assignment: CDR1 SGDLS and CDR2 YYNGEE. CDR3 size: 16 residues. The J segment lost 6 bases and the V segment lost 3 bases, leaving 9 bases of the junction unmatched. The CDR3 region is CASSEVAGGTLNEQFF. The CDR3 nucleotides are TGTGCCAGCAGCGAGGTAGCGGGGGGTACCCTCAATGAGCAGTTCTTC.

V and J are TRBV19 and TRBJ2-5; the D gene is possibly TRBD2 (5 bases). Germline CDR1 reads LNHDA; CDR2 reads SQIVND (reference sequence). The germline V and J ends were trimmed by 7 bases and 9 bases, with 21 bases remaining between them. This CDR3 region has 14 residues. In DNA, the CDR3 is TGTGCCAGTAAGAAACTCGACGGAGAGGAGGCCCAGTACTTC. It codes for CASKKLDGEEAQYF.

The J gene is TRBJ2-7, the V gene TRBV28, with no clear D. V gave up 7 bases and J gave up 3 bases, with 10 bases separating them. Germline V lookup: CDR1 MDHEN, CDR2 SYDVKM. This CDR3 is built from 12 residues. The CDR3 region is CASKYRNYEQYF. The DNA for the CDR3 is TGTGCCAGCAAGTACCGAAACTACGAGCAGTACTTC.

The V gene is TRBV2, the J gene TRBJ2-3; D is possibly TRBD1 (6 bases). Germline-derived CDR1 and CDR2 are SNHLY and FYNNEI. Trimming pared 7 bases from V and 2 bases from J, leaving 16 bases between. CDR3 length: 15 amino acids. CDR3 protein: CASTDLAGDTDTQYF. DNA for the CDR3: TGTGCCAGCACGGATTTGGCAGGGGACACAGATACGCAGTATTTT.

This clonotype was detected a few times. The genes are TRBV6-2 or TRBV6-3 and TRBJ2-1; D gene uncertain. Trimming cost V 6 bases and J 15 bases, with 18 bases left between them. This CDR3 contains 12 residues. Germline loops: CDR1 MNHEY, CDR2 SVGEGT. The CDR3 DNA reads as TGTGCCAGCAGACCCCAAATTCCGAGTCCGTTCTTC. It is translated as CASRPQIPSPFF.

The gene calls are TRBV12-3 or TRBV12-4 and TRBJ2-3, with a possible D match to TRBD1 (5 bases). Deletions cut 1 base from V and 6 bases from J, with 14 bases between. The CDR3 spans 15 residues. The CDR3, as DNA: TGTGCCAGCAGTTTAGGGGGCTTCGTCGAGGATACGCAGTATTTT. Amino acid sequence: CASSLGGFVEDTQYF.

The chain carries TRBV7-3 and TRBJ2-3, with 14 bases fitting TRBD2. With 5 bases clipped from V and 7 bases from J, the junction kept 8 bases outside the gene matches. The CDR3 sequence is 16 residues long. Germline CDR1 and CDR2: SGHTA and FQGTGA. CDR3 nucleotide sequence: TGTGCCAGCAGCCCACCAGGACTAGCGGGGGGCAATACGCAGTATTTT. Its protein product is CASSPPGLAGGNTQYF.